This T cell receptor beta chain was retrieved from a study of T cell responses to AZD1222 COVID-19 vaccine. Trimming removed 1 base from V and 3 bases from J; junction bases left unmatched: 2. The CDR3 is 15 amino acids. Germline CDR1 ENHRY, CDR2 SYGVKD. Measured with immunoSEQ multiplex PCR; TCRdb has only the in-frame clones, and not every one. The data show some 150,000 clones, roughly 85% seen once. This chain connects TRBV10-3 to TRBJ2-5, with TRBD1 matching over 10 bases. The sequence came from an adult who received the MenACWY meningococcal vaccine as a control. The source material was peripheral blood, sampled 28 days after the second dose of the MenACWY control vaccine. The CDR3 sequence is CAISEFGTGEETQYF. Here the CDR3 DNA reads TGTGCCATCAGTGAGTTTGGGACAGGGGAAGAGACCCAGTACTTC.